The T cell receptor beta chain under discussion was sequenced for a study of CD8 T cells in Susac syndrome. Study-level background: The Susac syndrome patients were therapy-naive, on corticosteroids, or on intravenous immunoglobulin alone at blood draw.

With random hexamers, about 0.45 to 1 ug RNA was reverse transcribed. A single record per CDR3 protein comes from TCRdb applying MiXCR to the immunoSEQ multiplex PCR reads. The table includes around 200,000 distinct CDR3 sequences, approximately 95% detected once. V shed 1 base and J shed 11 bases, with 17 bases lying between them. CDR3 size: 15 residues. Germline-derived CDR1 and CDR2 are SEHNR and FQNEAQ (reference sequence). The gene calls are TRBV7-9 and TRBJ1-4, with D unclear. Sequenced: CD8+ T cells from PBMCs. The receptor comes from a human donor with Susac syndrome. The CDR3 reads CASSLDPTPGRKLFF. Here the CDR3 DNA reads TGTGCCAGCAGCTTAGATCCCACCCCCGGGAGGAAACTGTTTTTT.